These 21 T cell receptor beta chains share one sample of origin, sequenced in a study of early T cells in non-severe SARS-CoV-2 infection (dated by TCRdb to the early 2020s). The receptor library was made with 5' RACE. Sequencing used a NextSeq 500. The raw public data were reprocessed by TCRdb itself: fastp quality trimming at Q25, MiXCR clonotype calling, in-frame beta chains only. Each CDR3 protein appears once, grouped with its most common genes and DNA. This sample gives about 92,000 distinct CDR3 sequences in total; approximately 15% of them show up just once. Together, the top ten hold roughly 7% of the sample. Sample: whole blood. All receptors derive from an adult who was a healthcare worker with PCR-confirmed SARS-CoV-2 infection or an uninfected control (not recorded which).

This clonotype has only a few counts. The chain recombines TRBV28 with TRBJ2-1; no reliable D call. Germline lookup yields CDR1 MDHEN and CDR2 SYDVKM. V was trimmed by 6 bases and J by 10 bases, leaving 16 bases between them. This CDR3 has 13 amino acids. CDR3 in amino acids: CASRVDSLGEQFF. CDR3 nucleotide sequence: TGTGCCAGCAGGGTTGACTCCCTCGGGGAGCAGTTCTTC.

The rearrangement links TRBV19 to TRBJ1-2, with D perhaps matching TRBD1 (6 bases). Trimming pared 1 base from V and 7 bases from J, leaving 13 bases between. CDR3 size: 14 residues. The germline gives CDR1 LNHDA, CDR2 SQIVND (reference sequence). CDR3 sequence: CASSIARGGTGYTF. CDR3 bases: TGTGCCAGTAGTATAGCCAGGGGAGGGACTGGCTACACCTTC.

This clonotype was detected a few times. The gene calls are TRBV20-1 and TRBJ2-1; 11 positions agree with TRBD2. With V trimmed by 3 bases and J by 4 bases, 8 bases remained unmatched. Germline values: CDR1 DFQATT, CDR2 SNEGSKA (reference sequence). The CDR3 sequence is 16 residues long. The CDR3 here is CSASGISGRGYNEQFF. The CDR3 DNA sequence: TGCAGTGCTAGTGGAATTAGCGGGAGGGGGTACAATGAGCAGTTCTTC.

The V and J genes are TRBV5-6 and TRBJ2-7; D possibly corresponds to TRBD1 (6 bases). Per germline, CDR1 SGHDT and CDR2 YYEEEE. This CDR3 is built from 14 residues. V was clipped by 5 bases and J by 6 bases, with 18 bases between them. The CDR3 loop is CASSTGRREFEQYF. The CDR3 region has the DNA TGTGCCAGCAGTACAGGGCGAAGGGAGTTCGAGCAGTACTTC.

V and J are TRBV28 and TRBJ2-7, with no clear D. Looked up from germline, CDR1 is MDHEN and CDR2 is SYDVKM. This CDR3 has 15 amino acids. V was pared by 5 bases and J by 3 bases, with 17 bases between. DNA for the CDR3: TGTGCCAGCAGTGTCCAAAGGGCCTCGGACTACGAGCAGTACTTC. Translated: CASSVQRASDYEQYF. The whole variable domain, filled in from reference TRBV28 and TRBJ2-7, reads DVKVTQSSRYLVKRTGEKVFLECVQDMDHENMFWYRQDPGLGLRLIYFSYDVKMKEKGDIPEGYSVSREKKERFSLILESASTNQTSMYLCASSVQRASDYEQYFGPGTRLTVT.

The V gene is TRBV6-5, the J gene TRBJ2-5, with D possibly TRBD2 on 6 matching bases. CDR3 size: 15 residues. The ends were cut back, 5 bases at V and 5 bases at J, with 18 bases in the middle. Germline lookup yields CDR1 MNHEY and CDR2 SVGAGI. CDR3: CASSPLGEVSETQYF. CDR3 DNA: TGTGCCAGCAGTCCCTTGGGGGAGGTATCGGAGACCCAGTACTTC.

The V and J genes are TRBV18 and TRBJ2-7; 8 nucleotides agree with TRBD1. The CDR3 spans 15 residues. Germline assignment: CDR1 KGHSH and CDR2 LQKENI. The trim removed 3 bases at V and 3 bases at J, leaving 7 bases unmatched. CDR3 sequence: CASSPQQGEVYEQYF. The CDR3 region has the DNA TGTGCCAGCTCACCCCAACAGGGGGAGGTCTACGAGCAGTACTTC.

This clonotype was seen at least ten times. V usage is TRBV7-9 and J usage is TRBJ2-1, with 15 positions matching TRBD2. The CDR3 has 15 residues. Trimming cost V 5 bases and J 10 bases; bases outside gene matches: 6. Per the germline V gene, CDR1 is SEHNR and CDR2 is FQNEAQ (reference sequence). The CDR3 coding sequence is TGTGCCAGCAGCGTAGGACTAGCGGGAGGGCAGGAGCAGTTCTTC. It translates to CASSVGLAGGQEQFF.

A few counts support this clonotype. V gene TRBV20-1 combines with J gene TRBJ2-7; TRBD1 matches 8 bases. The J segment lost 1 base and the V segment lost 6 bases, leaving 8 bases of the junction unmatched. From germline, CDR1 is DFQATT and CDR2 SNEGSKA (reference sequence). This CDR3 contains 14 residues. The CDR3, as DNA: TGCAGTGCCCGAACAGGGGGTGGGTCCTACGAGCAGTACTTC. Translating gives CSARTGGGSYEQYF.

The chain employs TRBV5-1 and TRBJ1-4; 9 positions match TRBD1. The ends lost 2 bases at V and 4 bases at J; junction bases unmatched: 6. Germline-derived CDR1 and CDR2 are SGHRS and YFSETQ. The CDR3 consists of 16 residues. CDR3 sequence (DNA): TGCGCCAGCAGCTTACAGGGGGCGCAGAATAATGAAAAACTGTTTTTT. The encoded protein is CASSLQGAQNNEKLFF. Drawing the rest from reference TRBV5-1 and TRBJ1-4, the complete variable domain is KAGVTQTPRYLIKTRGQQVTLSCSPISGHRSVSWYQQTPGQGLQFLFEYFSETQRNKGNFPGRFSGRQFSNSRSEMNVSTLELGDSALYLCASSLQGAQNNEKLFFGSGTQLSVL.

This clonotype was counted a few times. The CDR3 DNA reads as TGCGCCAGCAGCTCACACATGACAGGGGATAATGAAAAACTGTTTTTT. Protein sequence: CASSSHMTGDNEKLFF. The chain is built from TRBV5-1 and TRBJ1-4, with 8 bases aligning to TRBD1. This CDR3 region has 16 residues. Per germline, CDR1 SGHRS and CDR2 YFSETQ. V was clipped by 3 bases and J by 4 bases; unmatched bases: 8.

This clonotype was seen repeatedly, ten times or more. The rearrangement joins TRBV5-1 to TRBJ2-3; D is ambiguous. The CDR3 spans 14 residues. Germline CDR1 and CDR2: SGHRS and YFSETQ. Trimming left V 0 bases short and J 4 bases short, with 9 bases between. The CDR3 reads CASSLDGYPDTQYF. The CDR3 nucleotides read TGCGCCAGCAGCTTGGACGGCTACCCAGATACGCAGTATTTT.

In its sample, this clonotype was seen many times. The CDR3 nucleotides read TGTGCCAGCAGCTTAGATGGGATCAACACCGGGGAGCTGTTTTTT. Translated, it gives CASSLDGINTGELFF. The chain recombines TRBV7-3 with TRBJ2-2; D is ambiguous. CDR1 SGHTA and CDR2 FQGTGA come from the germline V gene. V shed 2 bases and J shed 2 bases, with 9 bases lying between them. The CDR3 contains 15 residues.

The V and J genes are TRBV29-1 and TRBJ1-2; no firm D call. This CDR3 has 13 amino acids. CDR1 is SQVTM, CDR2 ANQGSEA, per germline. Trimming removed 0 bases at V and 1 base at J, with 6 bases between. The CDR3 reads CSVEDRNNYGYTF. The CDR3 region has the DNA TGCAGCGTTGAAGACAGGAATAACTATGGCTACACCTTC.

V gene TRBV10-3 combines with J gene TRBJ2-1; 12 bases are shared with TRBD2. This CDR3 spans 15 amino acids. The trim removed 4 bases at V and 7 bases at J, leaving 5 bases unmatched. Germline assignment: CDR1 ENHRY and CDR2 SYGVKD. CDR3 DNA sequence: TGTGCCATCAGTGGACTAGCGGGAGTAGGTAATGAGCAGTTCTTC. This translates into CAISGLAGVGNEQFF.

This CDR3 is CASSSPTLADSYNEQFF. The CDR3 DNA reads TGTGCCAGCAGCTCCCCGACGCTAGCGGACTCCTACAATGAGCAGTTCTTC. The rearrangement links TRBV7-9 to TRBJ2-1; 7 positions match TRBD2. Germline-derived CDR1 and CDR2 are SEHNR and FQNEAQ (reference sequence). This CDR3 spans 17 amino acids. Unmatched junction bases numbered 9, after V lost 4 bases and J lost 0 bases.

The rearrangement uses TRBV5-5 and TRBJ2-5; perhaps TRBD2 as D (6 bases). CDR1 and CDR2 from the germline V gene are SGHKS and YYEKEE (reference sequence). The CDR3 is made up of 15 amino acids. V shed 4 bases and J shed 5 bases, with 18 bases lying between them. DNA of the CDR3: TGTGCCAGCAGCAGGAGGGGAGGCGGCGGCGAGACCCAGTACTTC. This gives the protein CASSRRGGGGETQYF.

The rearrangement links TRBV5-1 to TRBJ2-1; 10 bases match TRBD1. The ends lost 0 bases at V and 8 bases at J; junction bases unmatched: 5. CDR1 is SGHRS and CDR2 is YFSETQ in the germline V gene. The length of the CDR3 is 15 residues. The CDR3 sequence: CASSLEDRGDDEQFF. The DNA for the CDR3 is TGCGCCAGCAGCTTGGAGGACAGGGGGGACGATGAGCAGTTCTTC.

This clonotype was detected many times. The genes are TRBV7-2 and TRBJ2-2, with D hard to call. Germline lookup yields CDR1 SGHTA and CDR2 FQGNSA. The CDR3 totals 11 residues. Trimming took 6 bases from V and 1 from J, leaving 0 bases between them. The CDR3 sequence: CASRNTGELFF. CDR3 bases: TGTGCCAGCAGGAACACCGGGGAGCTGTTTTTT.

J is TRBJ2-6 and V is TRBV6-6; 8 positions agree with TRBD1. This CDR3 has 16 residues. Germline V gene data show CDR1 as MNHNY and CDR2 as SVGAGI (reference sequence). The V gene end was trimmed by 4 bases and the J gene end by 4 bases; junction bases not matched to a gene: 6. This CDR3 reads CASSLGQVSGANVLTF. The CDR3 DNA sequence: TGTGCCAGCAGTTTGGGACAGGTCTCGGGGGCCAACGTCCTGACTTTC.

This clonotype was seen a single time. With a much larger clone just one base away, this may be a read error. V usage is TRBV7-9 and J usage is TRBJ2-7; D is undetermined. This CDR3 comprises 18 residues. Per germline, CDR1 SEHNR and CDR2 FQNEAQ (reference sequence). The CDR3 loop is CVSSQTPEPKTRSYEQYF. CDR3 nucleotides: TGTGTCAGCAGCCAGACCCCCGAACCGAAGACTCGCTCCTACGAGCAGTACTTC.